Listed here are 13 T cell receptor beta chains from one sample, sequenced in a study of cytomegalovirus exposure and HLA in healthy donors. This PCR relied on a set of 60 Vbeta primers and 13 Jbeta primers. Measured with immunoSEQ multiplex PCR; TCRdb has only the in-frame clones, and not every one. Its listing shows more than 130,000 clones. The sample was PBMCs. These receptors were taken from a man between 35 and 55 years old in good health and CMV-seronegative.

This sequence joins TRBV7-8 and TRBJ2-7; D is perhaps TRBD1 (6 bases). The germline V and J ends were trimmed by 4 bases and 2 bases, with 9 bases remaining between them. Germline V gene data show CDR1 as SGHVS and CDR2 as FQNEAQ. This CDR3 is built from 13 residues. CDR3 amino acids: CASSYGQPYEQYF. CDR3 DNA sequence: TGTGCCAGCAGCTACGGACAGCCCTACGAGCAGTACTTC. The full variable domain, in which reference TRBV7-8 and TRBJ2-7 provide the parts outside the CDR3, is GAGVSQSPRYKVAKRGQDVALRCDPISGHVSLFWYQQALGQGPEFLTYFQNEAQLDKSGLPSDRFFAERPEGSVSTLKIQRTQQEDSAVYLCASSYGQPYEQYFGPGTRLTVT.

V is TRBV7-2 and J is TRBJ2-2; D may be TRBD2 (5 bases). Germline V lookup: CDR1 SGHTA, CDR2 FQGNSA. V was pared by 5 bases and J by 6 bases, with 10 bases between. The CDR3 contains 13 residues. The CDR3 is CASSLGRAGELFF. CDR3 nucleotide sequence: TGTGCCAGCAGCCTAGGGCGGGCCGGGGAGCTGTTTTTT.

The CDR3 region is CASSRPGEWELTGELFF. DNA of the CDR3: TGTGCCAGCAGCCGACCCGGAGAGTGGGAGTTAACCGGGGAGCTGTTTTTT. The rearrangement joins TRBV16 to TRBJ2-2, with TRBD2 as a possible D gene (5 bases). V was trimmed by 4 bases and J by 5 bases, leaving 20 bases between them. CDR1 KGHSY and CDR2 FQNENV come from the germline V gene. The CDR3 is 17 amino acids.

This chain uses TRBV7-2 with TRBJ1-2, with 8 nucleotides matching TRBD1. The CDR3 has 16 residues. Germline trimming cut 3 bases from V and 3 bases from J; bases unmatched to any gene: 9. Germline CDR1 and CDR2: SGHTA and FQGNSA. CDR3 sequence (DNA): TGTGCCAGCAGCTTCCTCACAGGGGGAATGGACTATGGCTACACCTTC. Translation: CASSFLTGGMDYGYTF. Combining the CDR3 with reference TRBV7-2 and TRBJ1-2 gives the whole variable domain GAGVSQSPSNKVTEKGKDVELRCDPISGHTALYWYRQSLGQGLEFLIYFQGNSAPDKSGLPSDRFSAERTGGSVSTLTIQRTQQEDSAVYLCASSFLTGGMDYGYTFGSGTRLTVV.

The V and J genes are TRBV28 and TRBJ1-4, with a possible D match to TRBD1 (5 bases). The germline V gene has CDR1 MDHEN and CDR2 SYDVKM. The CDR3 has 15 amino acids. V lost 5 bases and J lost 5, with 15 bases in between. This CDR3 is CASSPSGGANEKLFF. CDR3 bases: TGTGCCAGCAGTCCTTCGGGGGGAGCAAATGAAAAACTGTTTTTT. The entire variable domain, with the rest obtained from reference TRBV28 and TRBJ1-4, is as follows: DVKVTQSSRYLVKRTGEKVFLECVQDMDHENMFWYRQDPGLGLRLIYFSYDVKMKEKGDIPEGYSVSREKKERFSLILESASTNQTSMYLCASSPSGGANEKLFFGSGTQLSVL.

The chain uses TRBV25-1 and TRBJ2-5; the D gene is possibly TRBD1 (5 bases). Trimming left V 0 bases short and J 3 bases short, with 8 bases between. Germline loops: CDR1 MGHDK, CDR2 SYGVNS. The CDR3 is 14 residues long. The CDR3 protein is CASSEYSREETQYF. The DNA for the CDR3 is TGTGCCAGCAGTGAATACTCCAGGGAAGAGACCCAGTACTTC. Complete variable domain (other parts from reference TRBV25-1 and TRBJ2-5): EADIYQTPRYLVIGTGKKITLECSQTMGHDKMYWYQQDPGMELHLIHYSYGVNSTEKGDLSSESTVSRIRTEHFPLTLESARPSHTSQYLCASSEYSREETQYFGPGTRLLVL.

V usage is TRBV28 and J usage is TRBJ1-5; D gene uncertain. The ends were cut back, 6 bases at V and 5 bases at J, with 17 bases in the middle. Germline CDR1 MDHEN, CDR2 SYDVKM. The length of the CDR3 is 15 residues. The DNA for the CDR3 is TGTGCCAGCAGCCTCCCGGGTAGGTTAGATCAGCCCCAGCATTTT. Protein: CASSLPGRLDQPQHF.

CDR3 protein: CASSQIRGQGTEAFF. In nucleotides, the CDR3 is TGTGCCAGCAGTCAGATCAGGGGGCAGGGCACTGAAGCTTTCTTT. The chain recombines TRBV28 with TRBJ1-1, with TRBD1 matching over 8 bases. From germline, CDR1 is MDHEN and CDR2 SYDVKM. This CDR3 comprises 15 residues. Trimming at V came to 5 bases and at J to 4 bases, leaving 9 bases not matched to a gene.

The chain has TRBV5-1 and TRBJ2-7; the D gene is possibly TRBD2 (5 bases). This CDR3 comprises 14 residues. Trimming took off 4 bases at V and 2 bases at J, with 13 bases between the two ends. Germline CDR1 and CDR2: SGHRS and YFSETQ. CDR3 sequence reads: CASSLRENPYEQYF. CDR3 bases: TGCGCCAGCAGCCTCCGGGAAAACCCCTACGAGCAGTACTTC.

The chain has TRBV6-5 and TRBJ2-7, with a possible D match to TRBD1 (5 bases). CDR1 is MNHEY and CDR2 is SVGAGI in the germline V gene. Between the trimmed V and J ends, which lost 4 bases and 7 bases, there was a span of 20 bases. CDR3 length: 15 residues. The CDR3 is CASSSPEAGLREQYF. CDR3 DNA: TGTGCCAGCAGTTCGCCTGAGGCAGGGTTGAGGGAGCAGTACTTC.

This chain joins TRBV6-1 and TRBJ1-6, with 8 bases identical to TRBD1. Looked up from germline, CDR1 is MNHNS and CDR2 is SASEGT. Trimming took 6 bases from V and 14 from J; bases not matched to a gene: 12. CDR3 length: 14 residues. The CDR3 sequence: CASRKDRDLASLHF. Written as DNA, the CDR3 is TGTGCCAGCAGAAAGGACAGGGACCTTGCATCCCTCCACTTT.

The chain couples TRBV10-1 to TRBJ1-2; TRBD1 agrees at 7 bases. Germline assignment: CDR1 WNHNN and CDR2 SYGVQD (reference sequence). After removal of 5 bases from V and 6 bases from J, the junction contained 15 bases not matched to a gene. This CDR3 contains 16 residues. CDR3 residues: CASSFRQGIHFHGYTF. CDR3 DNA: TGCGCCAGCAGTTTTCGACAGGGAATCCACTTTCATGGCTACACCTTC.

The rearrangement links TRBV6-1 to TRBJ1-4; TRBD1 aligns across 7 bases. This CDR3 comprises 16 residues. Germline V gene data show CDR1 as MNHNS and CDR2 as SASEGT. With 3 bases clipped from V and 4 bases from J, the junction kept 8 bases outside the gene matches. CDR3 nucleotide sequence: TGTGCCAGCAGTGAGTTGAGGGGGCAGGGTAATGAAAAACTGTTTTTT. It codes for CASSELRGQGNEKLFF.